The 19 T cell receptor beta chains below all came from one sample that was sequenced in a study of T-cell reconstitution after alpha-beta-depleted transplantation in children. Unique molecular identifiers tagged the TCRbeta library. MiXCR was run by TCRdb on the PCR reads, yielding one entry per CDR3 protein. Of around 490,000 distinct CDR3 sequences listed, more than 9.5% are singletons. Sequences were derived from PBMCs, mostly from graft donor cells, sampled 180 days after TCRalphabeta/CD19-depleted stem cell transplant. These receptors all stem from a female patient between 2 and 15 years old who had a stem cell transplant for aplastic anemia, so the T cells may come from the graft donor.

The chain is built from TRBV6-2 or TRBV6-3 and TRBJ1-5; D is ambiguous. Trimming pared 4 bases from V and 3 bases from J, leaving 10 bases between. CDR1 and CDR2 from the germline V gene are MNHEY and SVGEGT. The length of the CDR3 is 14 residues. This CDR3 is CASSSNKYNQPQHF. Here the CDR3 DNA reads TGTGCCAGCAGTTCCAACAAATACAATCAGCCCCAGCATTTT.

This clonotype has at least ten counts. The CDR3: CASSDSPHEQFF. The CDR3 DNA reads TGTGCCTCTTCGGACTCCCCACATGAGCAGTTCTTC. The V gene is TRBV6-2 or TRBV6-3, the J gene TRBJ2-1, with D possibly matching TRBD2 (5 bases). The CDR3 loop spans 12 amino acids. The germline gives CDR1 MNHEY, CDR2 SVGEGT. V gave up 11 bases and J gave up 8 bases, with 16 bases separating them.

This rearrangement joins TRBV7-3 to TRBJ2-3; 10 nucleotides align to TRBD2. The germline V gene encodes CDR1 SGHTA and CDR2 FQGTGA. CDR3 length: 14 amino acids. The V segment lost 5 bases and the J segment 6 bases; nucleotides outside the gene matches: 5. The CDR3 sequence is CASSASGRGDTQYF. The CDR3 bases are TGTGCCAGCAGCGCTAGCGGGAGAGGGGATACGCAGTATTTT. The full variable domain, in which reference TRBV7-3 and TRBJ2-3 provide the parts outside the CDR3, is GAGVSQTPSNKVTEKGKYVELRCDPISGHTALYWYRQSLGQGPEFLIYFQGTGAADDSGLPNDRFFAVRPEGSVSTLKIQRTERGDSAVYLCASSASGRGDTQYFGPGTRLTVL.

The sample holds many counts of this clonotype. The chain links TRBV14 to TRBJ2-3, with D possibly being TRBD1 or TRBD2 (7 bases each). Germline CDR1 SGHDN, CDR2 FVKESK. This CDR3 spans 17 amino acids. Trimming removed 1 base from V and 3 bases from J, with 17 bases in between. In DNA form, the CDR3 reads TGTGCCAGCAGCCAAGGTTCCCACAGGGGAGGGACAGATACGCAGTATTTT. Protein: CASSQGSHRGGTDTQYF.

The chain combines TRBV7-7 with TRBJ2-3; 7 nucleotides align to TRBD2. The V segment lost 5 bases and the J segment 5 bases; nucleotides outside the gene matches: 7. This CDR3 region has 14 residues. CDR1 and CDR2 (germline): SSHAT, FNYEAQ (reference sequence). CDR3 nucleotides: TGTGCCAGCAGCGGGAGGGGAGTGGGAGATACGCAGTATTTT. Its translation is CASSGRGVGDTQYF.

This rearrangement joins TRBV28 to TRBJ1-5; D unresolved. Germline values: CDR1 MDHEN, CDR2 SYDVKM. Trimming stripped 1 base from V and 2 bases from J, with 15 bases between. The CDR3 has 17 residues. The CDR3 loop is CASSLYPDRRRNQPQHF. The CDR3 DNA sequence: TGTGCCAGCAGTTTATACCCGGACCGGAGGCGCAATCAGCCCCAGCATTTT.

The table lists this clonotype with a few counts. The V and J genes are TRBV12-3 or TRBV12-4 and TRBJ2-7; TRBD1 or TRBD2 may be the D gene (6 bases each). The CDR3 extends over 13 amino acids. The V end was cut by 7 bases, the J end by 4 bases, with 14 bases between. CDR3 residues: CASTLRGQYEQYF. Written as DNA, the CDR3 is TGTGCCAGCACCCTCCGGGGGCAATACGAGCAGTACTTC.

Only a few counts were recorded for this clonotype. This rearrangement joins TRBV6-4 to TRBJ1-2; 7 positions agree with TRBD1. The CDR3 is 15 amino acids. With V trimmed by 6 bases and J by 0 bases, 7 bases remained unmatched. In germline, CDR1 is MRHNA, CDR2 SNTAGT. The CDR3 here is CASRTGISPNYGYTF. The DNA for the CDR3 is TGTGCCAGCAGGACAGGGATCTCCCCTAACTATGGCTACACCTTC.

The V and J genes are TRBV9 and TRBJ1-1; a weak D match, TRBD1 (6 bases). The V gene's germline CDR1 is SGDLS and CDR2 YYNGEE. V lost 0 bases and J 1 base, leaving 13 bases between the germline ends. This CDR3 has 16 residues. The CDR3 sequence: CASSVEAGERNTEAFF. The CDR3 DNA follows: TGTGCCAGCAGCGTAGAGGCAGGGGAGAGGAACACTGAAGCTTTCTTT.

This clonotype showed up many times. The chain uses TRBV5-1 and TRBJ1-1; D gene ambiguous. Trimming left V 0 bases short and J 2 bases short, with 11 bases between. CDR3 size: 15 residues. The V gene's germline CDR1 is SGHRS and CDR2 YFSETQ. Here the CDR3 DNA reads TGCGCCAGCAGCTTGGCCGGTAGCCGAAACACTGAAGCTTTCTTT. It specifies CASSLAGSRNTEAFF.

This clonotype appeared once. The V and J genes are TRBV2 and TRBJ2-5; 8 nucleotides agree with TRBD2. This CDR3 region has 13 residues. Trimming cost V 11 bases and J 4 bases; bases outside gene matches: 9. Germline values: CDR1 SNHLY, CDR2 FYNNEI. In DNA form, the CDR3 reads TGTGCCTCAGCGGGAGCGGTCTTAGAGACCCAGTACTTC. Translation: CASAGAVLETQYF.

A word on this clonotype: A clone one base away is much larger, so this may be a read error. The J gene is TRBJ2-1, the V gene TRBV9; TRBD2 agrees at 11 bases. CDR1 and CDR2 (germline): SGDLS, YYNGEE. This CDR3 spans 15 amino acids. The CDR3 loop reads CASSVVSGRADEQLF. As DNA, the CDR3 is TGTGCCAGCAGCGTAGTTAGCGGGAGGGCGGATGAGCAGCTCTTC. The variable domain in full, with the rest retrieved from reference TRBV9 and TRBJ2-1, is DSGVTQTPKHLITATGQRVTLRCSPRSGDLSVYWYQQSLDQGLQFLIQYYNGEERAKGNILERFSAQQFPDLHSELNLSSLELGDSALYFCASSVVSGRADEQLFGPGTRLTVL.

This clonotype was recorded a few times. The chain uses TRBV7-2 and TRBJ1-4; D may be TRBD1 (5 bases). Looked up from germline, CDR1 is SGHTA and CDR2 is FQGNSA. Between the trimmed V and J ends, which lost 3 bases and 8 bases, there was a span of 7 bases. There are 12 residues in the CDR3. The CDR3: CASSLWGEKLFF. CDR3 coding DNA: TGTGCCAGCAGCTTGTGGGGGGAAAAACTGTTTTTT.

This clonotype has a handful of counts. The chain combines TRBV20-1 with TRBJ1-1; TRBD1 is a possible D gene (5 bases). The germline V gene has CDR1 DFQATT and CDR2 SNEGSKA (reference sequence). CDR3 size: 13 residues. V was cut by 1 base and J by 6 bases, with 12 bases left in between. In nucleotides, the CDR3 is TGCAGTGCTAGAGCGCAGAGGGGCCCTGAAGCTTTCTTT. Its protein is CSARAQRGPEAFF.

This chain links TRBV11-1 with TRBJ2-3; D tentatively fits TRBD1 or TRBD2 (6 bases each). Trimming pared 0 bases from V and 3 bases from J, leaving 25 bases between. There are 20 residues in the CDR3. From germline, CDR1 is SGHAT and CDR2 FQDESV (reference sequence). CDR3 loop: CASSLARIQGGIRGTDTQYF. CDR3 in DNA: TGTGCCAGCAGCTTAGCGCGGATACAGGGAGGAATCCGGGGAACAGATACGCAGTATTTT.

This clonotype was seen only a few times. In nucleotides, the CDR3 is TGTGCCAGCAGCGTGGACAGGGCAAAGAGTTATAGCAATCAGCCCCAGCATTTT. Translating gives CASSVDRAKSYSNQPQHF. The genes are TRBV5-5 and TRBJ1-5; TRBD1 matches at 8 bases. The CDR3 is made up of 18 amino acids. The V and J ends lost 4 bases and 0 bases, in that order; junction bases with no gene match: 12. CDR1 is SGHKS, CDR2 YYEKEE, per germline (reference sequence).

V gene TRBV18 combines with J gene TRBJ2-1; 7 bases match TRBD2. This CDR3 comprises 15 residues. V trimming: 4 bases; J trimming: 5 bases; junction bases outside the gene matches: 8. Germline V gene sequence: CDR1 KGHSH, CDR2 LQKENI. CDR3 in amino acids: CASSRWGLLDNEQFF. The CDR3 DNA follows: TGTGCCAGCTCACGGTGGGGACTATTAGACAATGAGCAGTTCTTC.

This clonotype has a handful of counts. The chain is built from TRBV18 and TRBJ2-1; D is ambiguous. CDR3 length equals 15 residues. The germline V gene encodes CDR1 KGHSH and CDR2 LQKENI. The V and J ends lost 2 bases and 0 bases respectively, with 8 bases between them. CDR3 bases: TGTGCCAGCTCACCAAGCCGGATCTCCTACAATGAGCAGTTCTTC. It codes for CASSPSRISYNEQFF.

The sample holds a few counts of this clonotype. The chain is built from TRBV30 and TRBJ2-2, with 8 bases fitting TRBD2. The CDR3 loop spans 15 amino acids. The germline V gene encodes CDR1 GTSNPN and CDR2 SVGIG (reference sequence). V shed 5 bases, J shed 3 bases, and the junction held 8 bases outside the gene matches. CDR3 sequence (DNA): TGTGCCTGGCGATGGGCGGGAGGTCACACCGGGGAGCTGTTTTTT. Encoded protein: CAWRWAGGHTGELFF.